What follows is one T cell receptor beta chain and its context. Germline V gives CDR1 SGHDN, CDR2 FVKESK. V was clipped by 0 bases and J by 8 bases; unmatched bases: 9. This CDR3 has 17 amino acids. The sample comes from a study of blood T cell repertoires in COVID-19. As for the study in general: Acute and convalescent COVID-19 specimens originated in the United States, Italy and Spain. Sources were T cells, B-cell-depleted T cells, or PBMCs; the material itself was cDNA or gDNA.

Original analysis: From reference gene primer amplification, estimates of nucleated cell counts were derived. Some clones are missing from TCRdb's copy, which holds only in-frame ones; the method was immunoSEQ multiplex PCR. For V, J and clone size, that table is used; D and trimming come from the DNA. Here the sample spans roughly 250,000 clones, 80% to 90% being singletons. The receptor was derived from a woman aged 45-65 years with acute or convalescent COVID-19. The genes are TRBV14 and TRBJ2-1; the match to TRBD2 covers 11 bases. The sample taken for sequencing was peripheral blood. In DNA, the CDR3 is TGTGCCAGCAGCCAAGATAGAACTAGCGGGAGTTTAGATGAGCAGTTCTTC. Its translation: CASSQDRTSGSLDEQFF.